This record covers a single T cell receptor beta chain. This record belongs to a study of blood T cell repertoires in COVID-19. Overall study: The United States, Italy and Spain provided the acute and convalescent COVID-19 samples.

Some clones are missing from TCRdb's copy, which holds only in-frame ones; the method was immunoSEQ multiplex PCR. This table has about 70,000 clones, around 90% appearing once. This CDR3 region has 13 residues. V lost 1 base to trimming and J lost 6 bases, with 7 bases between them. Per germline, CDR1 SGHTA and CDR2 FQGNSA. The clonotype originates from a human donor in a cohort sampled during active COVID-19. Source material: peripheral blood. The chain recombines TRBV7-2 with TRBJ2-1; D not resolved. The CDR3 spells CASSLDGFNEQFF. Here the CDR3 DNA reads TGTGCCAGCAGCTTAGACGGGTTCAATGAGCAGTTCTTC.